The rows below give T cell receptor beta chains drawn from one sample of a study of cytomegalovirus exposure and HLA in healthy donors. Assay used: immunoSEQ multiplex PCR; TCRdb lists only in-frame clones, some missing. The sample includes fewer than 200,000 clones, approximately 78% of them seen just once. The sample taken for sequencing was PBMCs. The receptors come from a human donor in good health. CDR3s include the opening cysteine and the closing phenylalanine or tryptophan.

CASQGAGGELFF	TRBV10-1	TRBJ2-2
CASSQLQGSEKLFF	TRBV4-1	TRBJ1-4
CARSFRTGLYEQYF	TRBV5-3	TRBJ2-7
CATSRVMGARTEAFF	TRBV15	TRBJ1-1
CASSYKGGQTDTQYF	TRBV6-6	TRBJ2-3
CASRSTGGNGYTF	TRBV6-5	TRBJ1-2
CASSSESGGLSTDTQYF	TRBV7-8	TRBJ2-3
CASSLPWGLKGDTQYF	TRBV7-6	TRBJ2-3
CASSLWGGEGTEAFF	TRBV27	TRBJ1-1
CASSVVGRGGVEQFF	TRBV9	TRBJ2-1
CASSLRQGSYNEQFF	TRBV27	TRBJ2-1
CASSLAVGGPLATETQYF	TRBV7-2	TRBJ2-5
CASSGGLAGVSYNEQFF	TRBV27	TRBJ2-1
CASSLVADYEQYF	TRBV7-6	TRBJ2-7
CASSIEGGARQPQHF	TRBV19	TRBJ1-5
CASSGGQGITTNSNEQFF	TRBV14	TRBJ2-1
CACRGEQGEGGYTF	TRBV30	TRBJ1-2
CASSAQGAGTEAFF	TRBV7-9	TRBJ1-1
CASSQVGQRNTEAFF	TRBV4-3	TRBJ1-1
CASSIDSHSGANVLTF	TRBV5-4	TRBJ2-6
CASSLEGGLNTEAFF	TRBV7-2	TRBJ1-1
CASSLRGSGDQETQYF	TRBV7-3	TRBJ2-5
CASSGQGGNEQYF	TRBV2	TRBJ2-7
CASRGVGGEYF	TRBV27	TRBJ2-5
CASSIASGGYYNEQFF	TRBV19	TRBJ2-1
CASSLAGAWATDTQYF	TRBV28	TRBJ2-3
CASRGFRQALSGANVLTF	TRBV7-6	TRBJ2-6